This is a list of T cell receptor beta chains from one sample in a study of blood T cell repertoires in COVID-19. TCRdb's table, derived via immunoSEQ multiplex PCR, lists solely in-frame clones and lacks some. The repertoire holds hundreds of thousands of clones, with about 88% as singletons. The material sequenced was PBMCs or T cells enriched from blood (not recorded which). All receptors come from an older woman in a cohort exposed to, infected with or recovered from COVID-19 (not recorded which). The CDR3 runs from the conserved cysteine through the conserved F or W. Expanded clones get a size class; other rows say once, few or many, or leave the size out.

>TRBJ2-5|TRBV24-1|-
CATEPGTSKRGTQYF
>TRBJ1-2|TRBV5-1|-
CASSPDRIGYTF
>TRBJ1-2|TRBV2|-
CASSETPPDRERGYTF
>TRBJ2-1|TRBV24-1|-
CATSDSPGSYNEQFF
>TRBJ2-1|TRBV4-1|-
CASSPSPAGVRLNEQFF
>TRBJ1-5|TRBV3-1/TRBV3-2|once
CASSQHQQLWPQHF
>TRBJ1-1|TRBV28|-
CASSAPGQKGEAFF
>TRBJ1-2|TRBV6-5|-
CASHGQGRGGYTF
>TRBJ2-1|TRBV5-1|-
CASTRGPEYNEQFF
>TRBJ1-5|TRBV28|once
CASSLWSAGNSNQPQHF
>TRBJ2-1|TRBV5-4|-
CASRPSGGAQYNEQFF